One and the same sample provided the 5 T cell receptor beta chains below, sequenced in a study of cytomegalovirus exposure and HLA in healthy donors. PCR was performed using 60 Vbeta and 13 Jbeta primers. The table came from immunoSEQ multiplex PCR; TCRdb's copy has only in-frame clones and leaves some out. The sample lists 90,000 to 140,000 clones; around 86% were seen once. Source material: PBMCs. These TCRs come from a man younger than 40 in good health and CMV-seropositive.

The chain carries TRBV7-2 and TRBJ2-5; 12 bases line up with TRBD1. This CDR3 spans 15 amino acids. Germline assignment: CDR1 SGHTA and CDR2 FQGNSA. V lost 5 bases to trimming and J lost 6 bases; unmatched junction nucleotides: 7. The DNA of the CDR3 is TGTGCCAGCAGCATAGGGACAGGGGGCGCGCAGACCCAGTACTTC. Translation: CASSIGTGGAQTQYF.

V gene TRBV29-1 combines with J gene TRBJ1-1; possible D gene TRBD1, 6 bases. The CDR3 covers 17 residues. The germline CDR1 and CDR2 sequences are SQVTM and ANQGSEA. Trimming cost V 4 bases and J 0 bases, with 21 bases left between them. The CDR3 nucleotides read TGCAGCGTTGTCGGACGGGGGGCAAGCTTCATGAACACTGAAGCTTTCTTT. Residues: CSVVGRGASFMNTEAFF.

The chain has TRBV2 and TRBJ1-1; TRBD1 matches 8 bases. The CDR3 has 16 amino acids. V lost 6 bases to trimming and J lost 1 base; unmatched junction nucleotides: 10. CDR1 and CDR2 (germline): SNHLY, FYNNEI. The CDR3 bases are TGTGCCAGCAGCAAAGGGGCAGGGGGCGGGAACACTGAAGCTTTCTTT. It encodes CASSKGAGGGNTEAFF.

The V call is TRBV6-5, the J call TRBJ2-5; D gene unclear. This CDR3 region has 14 residues. Germline CDR1 is MNHEY and CDR2 is SVGAGI. V dropped 0 bases and J dropped 2 bases, with 7 bases sitting between them. CDR3 in amino acids: CASSYSMEQETQYF. CDR3 in DNA: TGTGCCAGCAGTTACTCCATGGAGCAAGAGACCCAGTACTTC.

The rearrangement uses TRBV5-6 and TRBJ1-2, with 9 bases fitting TRBD1. J gave up 3 bases and V 3 bases, and 6 bases lay outside the gene matches. CDR1 SGHDT and CDR2 YYEEEE come from the germline V gene. The CDR3 is 15 amino acids. The CDR3 reads CASSWGQGVDYGYTF. CDR3 bases: TGTGCCAGCAGCTGGGGACAGGGCGTAGACTATGGCTACACCTTC.